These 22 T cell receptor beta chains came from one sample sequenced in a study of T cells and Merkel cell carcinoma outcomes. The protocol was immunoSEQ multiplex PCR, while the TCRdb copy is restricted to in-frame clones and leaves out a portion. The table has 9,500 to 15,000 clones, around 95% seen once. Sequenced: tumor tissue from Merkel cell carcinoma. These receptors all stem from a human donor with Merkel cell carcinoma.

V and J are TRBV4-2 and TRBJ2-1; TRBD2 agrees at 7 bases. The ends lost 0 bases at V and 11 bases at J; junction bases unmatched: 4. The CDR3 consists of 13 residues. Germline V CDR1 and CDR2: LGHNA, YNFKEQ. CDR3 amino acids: CASSQDPAGKQFF. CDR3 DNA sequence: TGTGCCAGCAGCCAAGATCCAGCGGGAAAGCAGTTCTTC.

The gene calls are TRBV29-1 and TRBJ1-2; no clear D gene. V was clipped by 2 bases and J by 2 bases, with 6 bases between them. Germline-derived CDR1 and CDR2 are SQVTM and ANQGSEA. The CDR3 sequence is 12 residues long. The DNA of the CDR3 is TGCAGCGTTGAAACAGAGAACTATGGCTACACCTTC. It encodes CSVETENYGYTF.

CDR3 in amino acids: CASSPVGQGPYNEQFF. The DNA of the CDR3 is TGTGCCAGCTCACCAGTAGGACAGGGACCCTACAATGAGCAGTTCTTC. This rearrangement joins TRBV18 to TRBJ2-1, with 8 positions matching TRBD1. The V segment lost 2 bases and the J segment 2 bases; nucleotides outside the gene matches: 5. The CDR3 length is 16 residues. Germline V gene data show CDR1 as KGHSH and CDR2 as LQKENI.

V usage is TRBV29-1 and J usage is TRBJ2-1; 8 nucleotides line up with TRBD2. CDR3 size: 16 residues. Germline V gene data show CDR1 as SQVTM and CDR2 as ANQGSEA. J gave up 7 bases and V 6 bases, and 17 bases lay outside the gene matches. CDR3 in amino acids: CSVEKTSASVGNEQFF. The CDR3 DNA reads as TGCAGCGTAGAAAAGACTAGCGCCTCTGTAGGGAATGAGCAGTTCTTC.

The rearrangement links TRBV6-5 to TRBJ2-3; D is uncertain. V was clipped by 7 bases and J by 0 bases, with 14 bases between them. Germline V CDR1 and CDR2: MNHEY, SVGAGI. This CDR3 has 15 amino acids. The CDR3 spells CASTLPDTSTDTQYF. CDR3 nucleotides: TGTGCCAGCACCCTCCCTGATACTAGCACAGATACGCAGTATTTT.

DNA of the CDR3: TGTGCCAGCAGCCAGGGGGCGCGGAGCGCCTCTGGGGCCAACGTCCTGACTTTC. Its protein is CASSQGARSASGANVLTF. The chain has TRBV28 and TRBJ2-6, with 8 positions matching TRBD1. There are 18 residues in the CDR3. J was trimmed by 0 bases and V by 6 bases; bases with no gene match: 10. Germline CDR1 and CDR2: MDHEN and SYDVKM. The whole variable domain, remainder taken from reference TRBV28 and TRBJ2-6, is DVKVTQSSRYLVKRTGEKVFLECVQDMDHENMFWYRQDPGLGLRLIYFSYDVKMKEKGDIPEGYSVSREKKERFSLILESASTNQTSMYLCASSQGARSASGANVLTFGAGSRLTVL.

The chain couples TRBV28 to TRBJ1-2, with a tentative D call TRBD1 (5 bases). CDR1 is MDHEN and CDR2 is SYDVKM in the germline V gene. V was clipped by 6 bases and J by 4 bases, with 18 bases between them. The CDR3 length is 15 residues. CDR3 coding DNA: TGTGCCAGCAGACCCACAGGACCGGGTGGCTATGGCTACACCTTC. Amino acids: CASRPTGPGGYGYTF.

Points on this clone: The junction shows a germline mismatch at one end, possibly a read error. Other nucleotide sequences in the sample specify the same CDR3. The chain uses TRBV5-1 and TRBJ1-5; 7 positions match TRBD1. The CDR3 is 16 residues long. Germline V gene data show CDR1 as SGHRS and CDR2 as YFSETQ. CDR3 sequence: CASSLLQDRNSRPQHF. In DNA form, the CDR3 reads TGTGCCAGCAGCTTGCTCCAGGACAGGAACTCTCGGCCCCAGCATTTT.

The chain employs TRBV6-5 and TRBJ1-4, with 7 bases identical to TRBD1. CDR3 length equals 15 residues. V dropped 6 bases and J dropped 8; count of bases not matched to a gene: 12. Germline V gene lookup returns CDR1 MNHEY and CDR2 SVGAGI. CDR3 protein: CASRPSTGTVEKLFF. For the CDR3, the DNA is TGTGCCAGCAGGCCTTCGACAGGGACGGTAGAAAAACTGTTTTTT.

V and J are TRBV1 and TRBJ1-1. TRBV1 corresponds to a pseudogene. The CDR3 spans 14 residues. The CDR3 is CTSSQGQGGTEAFF. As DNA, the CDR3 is TGCACCAGCAGCCAAGGACAGGGAGGGACTGAAGCTTTCTTT.

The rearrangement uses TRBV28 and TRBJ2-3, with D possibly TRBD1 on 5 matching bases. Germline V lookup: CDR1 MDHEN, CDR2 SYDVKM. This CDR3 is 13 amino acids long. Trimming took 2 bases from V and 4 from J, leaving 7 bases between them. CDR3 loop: CASSLKGADTQYF. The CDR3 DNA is TGTGCCAGCAGTTTAAAAGGGGCAGATACGCAGTATTTT.

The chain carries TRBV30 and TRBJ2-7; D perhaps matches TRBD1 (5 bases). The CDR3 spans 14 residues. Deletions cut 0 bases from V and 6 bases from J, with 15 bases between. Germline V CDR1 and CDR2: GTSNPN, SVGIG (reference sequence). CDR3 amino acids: CAWSVPGNRVEQYF. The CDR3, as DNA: TGTGCCTGGAGTGTACCAGGGAATCGGGTCGAGCAGTACTTC.

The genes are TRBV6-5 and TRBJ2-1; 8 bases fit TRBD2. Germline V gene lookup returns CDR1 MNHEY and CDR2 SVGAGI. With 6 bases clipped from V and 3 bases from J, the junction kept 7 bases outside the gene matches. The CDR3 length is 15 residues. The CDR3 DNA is TGTGCCAGCAGAATGAGCGGGAGTTTCTACAATGAGCAGTTCTTC. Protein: CASRMSGSFYNEQFF.

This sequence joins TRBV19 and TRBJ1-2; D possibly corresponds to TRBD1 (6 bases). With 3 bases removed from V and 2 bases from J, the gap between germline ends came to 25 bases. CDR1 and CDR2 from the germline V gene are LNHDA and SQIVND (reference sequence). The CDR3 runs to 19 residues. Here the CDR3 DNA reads TGTGCCAGTAGTATGTTTGAGGGGGGCGCCACTCCCTGGAACTATGGCTACACCTTC. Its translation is CASSMFEGGATPWNYGYTF.

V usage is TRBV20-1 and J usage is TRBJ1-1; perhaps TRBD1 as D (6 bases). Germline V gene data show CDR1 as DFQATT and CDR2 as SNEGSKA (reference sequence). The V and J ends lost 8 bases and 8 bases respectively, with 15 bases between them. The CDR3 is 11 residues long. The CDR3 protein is CSPGGQEEAFF. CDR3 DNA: TGCAGTCCTGGGGGGCAGGAGGAAGCTTTCTTT.

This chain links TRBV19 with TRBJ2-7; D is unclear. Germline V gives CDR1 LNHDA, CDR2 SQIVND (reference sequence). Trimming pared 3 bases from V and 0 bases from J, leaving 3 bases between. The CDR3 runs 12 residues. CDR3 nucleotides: TGTGCCAGTAGTATCACCTCCTACGAGCAGTACTTC. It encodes CASSITSYEQYF.

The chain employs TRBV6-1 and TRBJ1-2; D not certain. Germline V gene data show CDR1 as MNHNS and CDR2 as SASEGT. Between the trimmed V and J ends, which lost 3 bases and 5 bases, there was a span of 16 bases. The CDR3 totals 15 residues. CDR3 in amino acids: CASSDPDRMEYGYTF. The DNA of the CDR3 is TGTGCCAGCAGTGATCCCGATCGAATGGAGTATGGCTACACCTTC.

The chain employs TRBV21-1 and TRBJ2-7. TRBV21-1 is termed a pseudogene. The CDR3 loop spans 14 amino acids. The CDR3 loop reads CASSPRGVGYEQYF. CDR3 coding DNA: TGTGCCAGCAGCCCACGTGGCGTAGGGTACGAGCAGTACTTC.

As DNA, the CDR3 is TGTGCCAGCTCACCAGTCAAGACAGGGGAGAGGTTCTATGGCTACACCTTC. This sequence encodes CASSPVKTGERFYGYTF. This chain connects TRBV18 to TRBJ1-2, with 8 bases that match TRBD1. This CDR3 is built from 17 residues. From germline, CDR1 is KGHSH and CDR2 LQKENI. The V gene end was trimmed by 2 bases and the J gene end by 4 bases; junction bases not matched to a gene: 12.

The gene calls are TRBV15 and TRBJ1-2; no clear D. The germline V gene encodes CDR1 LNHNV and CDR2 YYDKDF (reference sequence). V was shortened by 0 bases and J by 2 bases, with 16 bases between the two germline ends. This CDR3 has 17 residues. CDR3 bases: TGTGCCACCAGCAGAGAGTTATTCCGGGGTGAGAACTATGGCTACACCTTC. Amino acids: CATSRELFRGENYGYTF.

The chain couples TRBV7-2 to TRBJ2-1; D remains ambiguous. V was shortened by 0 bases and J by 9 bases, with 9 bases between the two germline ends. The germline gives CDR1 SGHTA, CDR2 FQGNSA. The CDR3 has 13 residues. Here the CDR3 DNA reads TGTGCCAGCAGCTTAGCGCTAGGCGGTGAGCAGTTCTTC. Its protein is CASSLALGGEQFF.

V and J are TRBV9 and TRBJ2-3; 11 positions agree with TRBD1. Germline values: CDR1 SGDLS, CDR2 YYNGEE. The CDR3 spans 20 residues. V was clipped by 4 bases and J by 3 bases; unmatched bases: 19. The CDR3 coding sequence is TGTGCCAGCAGCCCCCCCGTCGGGACAGGGGGGTTAAGTTGGACAGATACGCAGTATTTT. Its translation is CASSPPVGTGGLSWTDTQYF.